Reported below is one TCR beta chain. CDR1 and CDR2 (germline): KGHSH, LQKENI. V was cut by 1 base and J by 0 bases, with 9 bases left in between. The CDR3 runs 15 residues. This table comes from immunoSEQ multiplex PCR, and its TCRdb copy is limited to in-frame clones, with some not included. Of around 500,000 clones listed, 70% to 90% are singletons. The data originate from a study of Ad26.COV2.S vaccination and SARS-CoV-2 variants. As to treatment: 15 to 20 received Ad26.COV2.S at low or high dose, single or two shots; about 5 received placebo; per-sample allocation not given. The samples were gathered on day 63 after the first injection of vaccine or placebo.

This specimen was peripheral blood, taken in a trial of Ad26.COV2.S vaccine versus placebo. This clonotype was sampled from a person aged 18 to 65 who received the Ad26.COV2.S COVID-19 vaccine or a placebo. The chain recombines TRBV18 with TRBJ1-1; D is ambiguous. The CDR3 is CASSPRSHMNTEAFF. The CDR3 DNA sequence: TGTGCCAGCTCACCACGTTCACACATGAACACTGAAGCTTTCTTT.